This T cell receptor (beta chain) was identified during a study of T-cell memory formation after mild COVID-19. Study-wide results and limits: Some clones that responded were present in memory (sampled pre-infection), which suggests cross-reactive memory joined.

J was trimmed by 11 bases and V by 5 bases; bases with no gene match: 19. The germline V gene has CDR1 SEHNR and CDR2 FQNEAQ (reference sequence). The CDR3 loop spans 16 amino acids. This clonotype was seen a few times. Antigen unknown. 5'RACE primed from the constant segment yielded TCR alpha and TCR beta cDNA libraries bearing sample barcodes and UMIs. TCRdb used MiXCR to reprocess the 5' RACE reads, holding one entry per CDR3 protein. Altogether 150,000 to 200,000 distinct CDR3 sequences are present, over 20% being singletons, with the ten largest covering under 25%. This rearrangement joins TRBV7-9 to TRBJ2-3; TRBD1 agrees at 7 bases. The sequenced sample was PBMCs or a T cell subset sorted from them (not recorded which). The TCR comes from an adult woman who had mild COVID-19 (a few samples of this study predate the infection). Cell type and time point are not known. The CDR3 loop reads CASSPRLGRVPGGQYF. The CDR3 region has the DNA TGTGCCAGCAGCCCAAGGCTCGGTCGGGTCCCAGGGGGGCAGTATTTT.